This T cell receptor beta chain was retrieved from a study of shared clonotypes between healthy human individuals. Study-wide results and caveats: It was only blood that was sampled, and tissue repertoires likely differ.

Method: immunoSEQ multiplex PCR; TCRdb's copy keeps in-frame clones and lacks some. The repertoire holds about 960,000 clones, less than 85% seen once, with around 1.5% in the top ten. The donors were adults (healthy and HIV-negative) with no recent acute infections or vaccinations. Concerning this clone: Its target is not known.

V lost 1 base to trimming and J lost 7 bases, with 10 bases between them. The germline CDR1 and CDR2 sequences are LNHNV and YYDKDF (reference sequence). The CDR3 contains 13 residues. The J gene is TRBJ1-2, the V gene TRBV15; D is unclear. The sequence was obtained from a man aged 18 to 29 in good health. Sequences were obtained from memory CD4+ T cells sorted from blood. This sample's subset: CD45RA-negative fraction. DNA of the CDR3: TGTGCCACCAGCAGAGTTGCCGGTAGTGGCTACACCTTC. Amino acid sequence: CATSRVAGSGYTF.